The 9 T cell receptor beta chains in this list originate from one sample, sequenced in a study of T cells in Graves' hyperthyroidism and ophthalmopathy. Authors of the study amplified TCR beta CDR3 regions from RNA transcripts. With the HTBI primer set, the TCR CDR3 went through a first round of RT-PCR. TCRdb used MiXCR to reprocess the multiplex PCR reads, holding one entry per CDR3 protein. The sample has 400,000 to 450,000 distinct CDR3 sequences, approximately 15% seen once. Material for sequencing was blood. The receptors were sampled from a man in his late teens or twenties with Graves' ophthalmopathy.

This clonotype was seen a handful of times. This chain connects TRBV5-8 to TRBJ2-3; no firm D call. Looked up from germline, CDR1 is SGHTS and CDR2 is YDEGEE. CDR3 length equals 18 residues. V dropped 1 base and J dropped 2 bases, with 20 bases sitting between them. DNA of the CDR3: TGTGCCAGCAGCTTGAAGTCGACACCAAAACAAAACACAGATACGCAGTATTTT. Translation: CASSLKSTPKQNTDTQYF.

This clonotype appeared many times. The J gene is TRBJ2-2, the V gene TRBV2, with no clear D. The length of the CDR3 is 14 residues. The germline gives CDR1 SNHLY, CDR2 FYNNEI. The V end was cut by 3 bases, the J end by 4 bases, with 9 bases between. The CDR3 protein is CASSDYSFTGELFF. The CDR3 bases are TGTGCCAGCAGTGATTACAGTTTCACCGGGGAGCTGTTTTTT.

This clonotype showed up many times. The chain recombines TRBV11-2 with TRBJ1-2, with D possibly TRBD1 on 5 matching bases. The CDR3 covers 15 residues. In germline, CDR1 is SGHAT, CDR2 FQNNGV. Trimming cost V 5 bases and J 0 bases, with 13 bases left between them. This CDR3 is CASSSPRGPNYGYTF. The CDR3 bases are TGTGCCAGCAGCAGTCCTCGGGGCCCTAACTATGGCTACACCTTC.

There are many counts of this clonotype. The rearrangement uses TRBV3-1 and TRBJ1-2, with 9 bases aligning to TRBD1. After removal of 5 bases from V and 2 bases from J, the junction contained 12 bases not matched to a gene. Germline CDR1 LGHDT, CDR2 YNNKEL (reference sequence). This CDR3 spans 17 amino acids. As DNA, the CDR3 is TGTGCCAGCAGCTCCGGGACAGGGTACTTTTCGAACTATGGCTACACCTTC. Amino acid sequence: CASSSGTGYFSNYGYTF.

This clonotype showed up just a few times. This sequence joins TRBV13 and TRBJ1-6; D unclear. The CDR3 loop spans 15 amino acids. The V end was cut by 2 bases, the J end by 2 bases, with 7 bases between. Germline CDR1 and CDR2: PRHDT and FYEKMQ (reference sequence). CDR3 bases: TGTGCCAGCAGCTTAACGCGGACCTATAATTCACCCCTCCACTTT. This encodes CASSLTRTYNSPLHF. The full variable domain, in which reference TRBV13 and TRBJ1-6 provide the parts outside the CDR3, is AAGVIQSPRHLIKEKRETATLKCYPIPRHDTVYWYQQGPGQDPQFLISFYEKMQSDKGSIPDRFSAQQFSDYHSELNMSSLELGDSALYFCASSLTRTYNSPLHFGNGTRLTVT.

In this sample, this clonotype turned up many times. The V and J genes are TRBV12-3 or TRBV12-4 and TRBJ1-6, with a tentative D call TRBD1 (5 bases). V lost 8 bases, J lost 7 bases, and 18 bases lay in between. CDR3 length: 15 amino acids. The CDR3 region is CASRFSDSPNSPLHF. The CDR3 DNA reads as TGTGCCAGCCGATTTTCAGACAGTCCAAATTCACCCCTCCACTTT.

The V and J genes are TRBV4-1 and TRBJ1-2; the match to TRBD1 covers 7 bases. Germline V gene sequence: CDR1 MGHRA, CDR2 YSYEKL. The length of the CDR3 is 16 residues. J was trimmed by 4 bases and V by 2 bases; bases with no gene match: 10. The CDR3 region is CASSQLRTGHGYGYTF. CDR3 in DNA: TGCGCCAGCAGCCAATTAAGGACAGGCCATGGCTATGGCTACACCTTC.

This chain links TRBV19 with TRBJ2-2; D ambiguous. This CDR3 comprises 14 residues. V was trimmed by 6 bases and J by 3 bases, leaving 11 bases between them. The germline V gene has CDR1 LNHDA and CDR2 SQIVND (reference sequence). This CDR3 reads CASRTGWDTGELFF. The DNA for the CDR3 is TGTGCCAGTAGGACCGGATGGGACACCGGGGAGCTGTTTTTT. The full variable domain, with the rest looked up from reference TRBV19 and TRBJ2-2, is DGGITQSPKYLFRKEGQNVTLSCEQNLNHDAMYWYRQDPGQGLRLIYYSQIVNDFQKGDIAEGYSVSREKKESFPLTVTSAQKNPTAFYLCASRTGWDTGELFFGEGSRLTVL.

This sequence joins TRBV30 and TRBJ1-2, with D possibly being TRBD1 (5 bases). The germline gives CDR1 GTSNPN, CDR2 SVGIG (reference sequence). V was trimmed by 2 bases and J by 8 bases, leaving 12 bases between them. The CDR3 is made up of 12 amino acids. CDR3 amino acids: CAWSFSWGGYTF. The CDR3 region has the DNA TGTGCCTGGAGTTTCAGCTGGGGGGGCTACACCTTC.